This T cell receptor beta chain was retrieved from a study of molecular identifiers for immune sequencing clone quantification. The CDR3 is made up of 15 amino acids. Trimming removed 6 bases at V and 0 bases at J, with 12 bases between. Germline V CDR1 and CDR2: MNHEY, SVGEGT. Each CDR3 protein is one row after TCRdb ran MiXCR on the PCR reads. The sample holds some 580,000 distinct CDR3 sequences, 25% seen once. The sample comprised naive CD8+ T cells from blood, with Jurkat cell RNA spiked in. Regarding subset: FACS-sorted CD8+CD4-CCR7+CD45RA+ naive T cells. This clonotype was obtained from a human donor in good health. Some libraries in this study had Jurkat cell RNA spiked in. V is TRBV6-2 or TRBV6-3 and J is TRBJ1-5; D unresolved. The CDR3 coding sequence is TGTGCCAGCAGCCACCTTGGTGTTAGCAATCAGCCCCAGCATTTT. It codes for CASSHLGVSNQPQHF.